The 6 T cell receptor beta chains listed next were all sequenced from one sample in a study of shared clonotypes between healthy human individuals. Terminally differentiated effector memory CD45RA+ cells were left out of the naive CD8 fraction, which was CD45RO-negative and positively selected for CCR7. Measured with immunoSEQ multiplex PCR; TCRdb has only the in-frame clones, and not every one. Among millions of clones listed, approximately 94% were seen once. The material sequenced was naive CD8+ T cells from PBMCs. The receptors shown here come from a man aged 18 to 29 in good health. Some clones in this sample may be carry-over from other donors' samples.

This sequence joins TRBV4-3 and TRBJ2-1; TRBD1 is a possible D gene (6 bases). The V gene lost 0 bases and the J gene lost 5 bases, with 14 bases spanning the gap. CDR1 and CDR2 (germline): LGHNA, YSLEER. The length of the CDR3 is 16 residues. The CDR3 DNA is TGCGCCAGCAGCCAAGATCGAACAGGGTGGAACAATGAGCAGTTCTTC. Amino acids: CASSQDRTGWNNEQFF.

J is TRBJ1-1 and V is TRBV28; perhaps TRBD1 as D (6 bases). This CDR3 is built from 17 residues. Germline values: CDR1 MDHEN, CDR2 SYDVKM. Deletions cut 5 bases from V and 0 bases from J, with 19 bases between. CDR3 sequence (DNA): TGTGCCAGCAGTCGCCTTTTCGGACAGAGCATGAACACTGAAGCTTTCTTT. Protein: CASSRLFGQSMNTEAFF.

The chain uses TRBV6-5 and TRBJ2-7; TRBD2 matches at 9 bases. Germline-derived CDR1 and CDR2 are MNHEY and SVGAGI. V dropped 2 bases and J dropped 4; count of bases not matched to a gene: 6. The CDR3 has 15 residues. CDR3 DNA sequence: TGTGCCAGCAGTTACGGTTGGCGGGAGGGTTACGAGCAGTACTTC. It encodes CASSYGWREGYEQYF.

V gene TRBV27 combines with J gene TRBJ2-1; D gene uncertain. The germline gives CDR1 MNHEY, CDR2 SMNVEV (reference sequence). This CDR3 is built from 15 residues. V was trimmed by 3 bases and J by 3 bases, leaving 12 bases between them. The CDR3: CASSFPPLGYNEQFF. CDR3 in DNA: TGTGCCAGCAGTTTTCCCCCACTGGGCTACAATGAGCAGTTCTTC.

The V gene is TRBV6-6, the J gene TRBJ2-1; D is possibly TRBD2 (5 bases). Germline V lookup: CDR1 MNHNY, CDR2 SVGAGI (reference sequence). The CDR3 has 14 amino acids. Trimming cost V 6 bases and J 10 bases, with 19 bases left between them. The CDR3: CASSPRSPGIEQFF. In DNA, the CDR3 is TGTGCCAGCAGCCCCCGAAGCCCGGGGATAGAGCAGTTCTTC.

In regard to this clone: Other DNA variants within this sample encode the same CDR3. The rearrangement joins TRBV9 to TRBJ2-7, with 8 bases aligning to TRBD2. Germline V lookup: CDR1 SGDLS, CDR2 YYNGEE. The CDR3 has 14 residues. Trimming at V came to 2 bases and at J to 2 bases, leaving 3 bases not matched to a gene. As DNA, the CDR3 is TGTGCCAGCAGCGTCGGCGGGGGGACCTACGAGCAGTACTTC. This gives the protein CASSVGGGTYEQYF.